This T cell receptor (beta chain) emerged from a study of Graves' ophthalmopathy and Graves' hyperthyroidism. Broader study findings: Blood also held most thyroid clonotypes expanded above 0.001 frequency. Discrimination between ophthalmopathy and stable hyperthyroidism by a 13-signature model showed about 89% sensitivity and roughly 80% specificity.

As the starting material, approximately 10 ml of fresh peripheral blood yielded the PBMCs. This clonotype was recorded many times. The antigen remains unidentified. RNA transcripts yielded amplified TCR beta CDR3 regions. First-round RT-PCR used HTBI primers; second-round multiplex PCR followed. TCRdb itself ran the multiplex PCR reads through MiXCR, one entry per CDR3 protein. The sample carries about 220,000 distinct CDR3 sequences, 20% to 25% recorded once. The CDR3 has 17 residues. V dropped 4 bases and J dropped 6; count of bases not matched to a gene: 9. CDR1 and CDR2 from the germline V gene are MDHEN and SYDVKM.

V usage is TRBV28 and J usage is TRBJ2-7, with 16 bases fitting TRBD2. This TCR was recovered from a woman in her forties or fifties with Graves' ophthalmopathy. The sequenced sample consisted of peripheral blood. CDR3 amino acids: CASSSPGLAGGRGEQYF. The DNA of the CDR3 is TGTGCCAGCAGTTCTCCGGGACTAGCGGGAGGGAGGGGCGAGCAGTACTTC.